This passage covers 20 T cell receptor beta chains from one sample sequenced in a study of cytomegalovirus exposure and HLA in healthy donors. 60 Vbeta and 13 Jbeta primers were used in PCR. The protocol was immunoSEQ multiplex PCR, while the TCRdb copy is restricted to in-frame clones and leaves out a portion. Among approximately 190,000 clones listed, 9.5% to 15% were seen once. The sequencing input was PBMCs. Every receptor here comes from a man in his fifties in good health and CMV-seropositive.

A few counts support this clone. The rearrangement uses TRBV11-3 and TRBJ1-4; 8 bases agree with TRBD1. After removal of 2 bases from V and 5 bases from J, the junction contained 4 bases not matched to a gene. The germline V gene encodes CDR1 SGHNT and CDR2 YENEEA. This CDR3 is built from 15 residues. The CDR3 DNA reads as TGTGCCAGCAGCTTATCAGGGGGCGGAAATGAAAAACTGTTTTTT. It yields the protein CASSLSGGGNEKLFF.

V is TRBV27 and J is TRBJ2-3, with 11 bases fitting TRBD2. Germline lookup yields CDR1 MNHEY and CDR2 SMNVEV (reference sequence). Unmatched junction bases numbered 1, after V lost 5 bases and J lost 6 bases. CDR3 size: 13 residues. The CDR3 nucleotides read TGTGCCAGCAGTGTAGCGGGAGGGGATACGCAGTATTTT. Its protein is CASSVAGGDTQYF.

About this clone: The identical CDR3 is also encoded by other nucleotide sequences in the sample. The chain is built from TRBV2 and TRBJ1-2; weak D call: TRBD1 (6 bases). V was trimmed by 2 bases and J by 0 bases, leaving 7 bases between them. The germline gives CDR1 SNHLY, CDR2 FYNNEI. The CDR3 is made up of 14 amino acids. The CDR3 region is CASSEPGANYGYTF. The CDR3 region has the DNA TGTGCCAGCAGTGAACCAGGGGCTAACTATGGCTACACCTTC.

The rearrangement links TRBV7-9 to TRBJ1-5; D is possibly TRBD1 (6 bases). V was clipped by 3 bases and J by 7 bases, with 16 bases between them. Germline CDR1 reads SEHNR; CDR2 reads FQNEAQ (reference sequence). This CDR3 contains 15 residues. The CDR3 loop is CASSFSGGQGQPQHF. The CDR3 bases are TGTGCCAGCAGCTTCAGCGGGGGGCAAGGGCAGCCCCAGCATTTT.

This clone was seen a handful of times. This chain joins TRBV7-2 and TRBJ2-1; 8 bases are shared with TRBD1. CDR1 and CDR2 from the germline V gene are SGHTA and FQGNSA. CDR3 length equals 13 residues. Unmatched junction bases numbered 2, after V lost 7 bases and J lost 3 bases. CDR3 in DNA: TGTGCCAGCAATGACAGGGGCTACAATGAGCAGTTCTTC. It specifies CASNDRGYNEQFF.

V usage is TRBV18 and J usage is TRBJ2-2, with D perhaps TRBD1 (6 bases). The length of the CDR3 is 15 residues. Trimming removed 3 bases at V and 0 bases at J, with 8 bases between. Germline V gene data show CDR1 as KGHSH and CDR2 as LQKENI. The CDR3 coding sequence is TGTGCCAGCTCACCTAAGGGGGCGAACACCGGGGAGCTGTTTTTT. Translated, it gives CASSPKGANTGELFF.

This clone was seen a handful of times. The rearrangement uses TRBV5-5 and TRBJ1-2; D is uncertain. CDR1 is SGHKS and CDR2 is YYEKEE in the germline V gene (reference sequence). This CDR3 region has 16 residues. With 0 bases removed from V and 7 bases from J, the gap between germline ends came to 19 bases. CDR3 coding DNA: TGTGCCAGCAGCTTGGCCATTCTCTTTGCTGGTAGTGGCTACACCTTC. Its translation is CASSLAILFAGSGYTF.

This clone showed up just a few times. The gene calls are TRBV7-3 and TRBJ1-1, with a weak D call TRBD1 (5 bases). Trimming shortened V by 2 bases and J by 1 base, and 8 bases separated the two germline ends. The germline gives CDR1 SGHTA, CDR2 FQGTGA. The CDR3 loop spans 14 amino acids. In DNA form, the CDR3 reads TGTGCCAGCAGCTTACACCAGGGGAACACTGAAGCTTTCTTT. Translating gives CASSLHQGNTEAFF.

This clone was observed a handful of times. This chain links TRBV27 with TRBJ1-1, with 7 bases matching TRBD1. CDR3 length equals 20 residues. V was pared by 4 bases and J by 8 bases, with 28 bases of the junction left unmatched. Germline CDR1 reads MNHEY; CDR2 reads SMNVEV (reference sequence). For the CDR3, the DNA is TGTGCCAGCAGTTCAGCACCCTTCGACAGGGCCCGCCAGGTTGTAGCCGAAGCTTTCTTT. It codes for CASSSAPFDRARQVVAEAFF.

In this sample, this clone turned up a few times. The chain is built from TRBV6-6 and TRBJ1-2; 7 bases are shared with TRBD1. J gave up 6 bases and V 5 bases, and 9 bases lay outside the gene matches. In germline, CDR1 is MNHNY, CDR2 SVGAGI (reference sequence). This CDR3 is built from 14 residues. The DNA for the CDR3 is TGTGCCAGCAGTCAACAAGGGGGGACAGATGGCTACACCTTC. It specifies CASSQQGGTDGYTF.

The chain carries TRBV18 and TRBJ1-5; D ambiguous. The CDR3 has 15 amino acids. Between the trimmed V and J ends, which lost 6 bases and 3 bases, there was a span of 15 bases. The V gene's germline CDR1 is KGHSH and CDR2 LQKENI. The CDR3 is CASSQAGSDNQPQHF. In DNA, the CDR3 is TGTGCCAGCTCCCAGGCGGGGTCGGACAATCAGCCCCAGCATTTT. Full variable domain (remainder filled in from reference TRBV18 and TRBJ1-5): NAGVMQNPRHLVRRRGQEARLRCSPMKGHSHVYWYRQLPEEGLKFMVYLQKENIIDESGMPKERFSAEFPKEGPSILRIQQVVRGDSAAYFCASSQAGSDNQPQHFGDGTRLSIL.

This clone has a handful of counts. The rearrangement uses TRBV19 and TRBJ1-2, with D maybe TRBD1 (5 bases). The CDR3 runs 12 residues. Trimming cost V 2 bases and J 6 bases, with 7 bases left between them. Germline lookup yields CDR1 LNHDA and CDR2 SQIVND (reference sequence). The CDR3 reads CASSIKGNGYTF. CDR3 sequence (DNA): TGTGCCAGTAGTATAAAGGGGAATGGCTACACCTTC.

The V gene is TRBV2, the J gene TRBJ1-5; perhaps TRBD1 as D (6 bases). This CDR3 is built from 14 residues. Germline V gene lookup returns CDR1 SNHLY and CDR2 FYNNEI. V lost 8 bases, J lost 2 bases, and 13 bases lay in between. CDR3 sequence reads: CASGQGLGNQPQHF. The CDR3 DNA reads TGTGCCAGCGGCCAGGGGCTCGGCAATCAGCCCCAGCATTTT.

This clone was seen only a few times. The chain combines TRBV6-1 with TRBJ2-7; D possibly corresponds to TRBD1 (5 bases). With 0 bases removed from V and 1 base from J, the gap between germline ends came to 10 bases. The CDR3 contains 15 residues. Germline CDR1 reads MNHNS; CDR2 reads SASEGT. The CDR3 sequence: CASSEARGGSYEQYV. DNA for the CDR3: TGTGCCAGCAGTGAAGCTAGGGGCGGATCCTACGAGCAGTACGTC.

The chain carries TRBV29-1 and TRBJ2-1; a possible D gene is TRBD1 (5 bases). The germline V gene has CDR1 SQVTM and CDR2 ANQGSEA. The CDR3 is made up of 13 amino acids. V gave up 8 bases and J gave up 2 bases, with 13 bases separating them. The CDR3: CSPERGTYNEQFF. As DNA, the CDR3 is TGCAGCCCTGAAAGGGGAACCTACAATGAGCAGTTCTTC.

V is TRBV6-1 and J is TRBJ2-7, with D possibly TRBD2 on 5 matching bases. This CDR3 region has 15 residues. With 1 base removed from V and 4 bases from J, the gap between germline ends came to 14 bases. In germline, CDR1 is MNHNS, CDR2 SASEGT. The CDR3 nucleotides are TGTGCCAGCAGTGAAGGTGACTATCGGGGATACGAGCAGTACTTC. Translation gives CASSEGDYRGYEQYF.

This clone was observed a handful of times. The chain carries TRBV5-6 and TRBJ1-2, with D possibly matching TRBD1 (5 bases). This CDR3 has 14 residues. CDR1 is SGHDT and CDR2 is YYEEEE in the germline V gene. The V gene lost 6 bases and the J gene lost 7 bases, with 19 bases spanning the gap. In DNA form, the CDR3 reads TGTGCCAGCATGGGATGGCAGGGTCGAGGTGGCTACACCTTC. Its translation: CASMGWQGRGGYTF.

This clone was found a few times. The V gene is TRBV9, the J gene TRBJ1-2; 9 bases match TRBD1. The CDR3 has 14 residues. The germline V gene has CDR1 SGDLS and CDR2 YYNGEE. The ends lost 3 bases at V and 4 bases at J; junction bases unmatched: 4. In nucleotides, the CDR3 is TGTGCCAGCAGCGCGGGACAGGGAACCTATGGCTACACCTTC. As protein: CASSAGQGTYGYTF.

This sequence joins TRBV4-1 and TRBJ2-5; perhaps TRBD2 as D (7 bases). The germline V and J ends were trimmed by 4 bases and 5 bases, with 14 bases remaining between them. CDR3 length: 14 amino acids. Germline CDR1 and CDR2: MGHRA and YSYEKL. The DNA of the CDR3 is TGCGCCAGCAGCCGGGGGGGGGCCGAGGAGACCCAGTACTTC. Translation: CASSRGGAEETQYF.

This clone has just a few counts. The V call is TRBV9, the J call TRBJ2-2; the D gene is possibly TRBD1 (5 bases). In germline, CDR1 is SGDLS, CDR2 YYNGEE. The V gene lost 0 bases and the J gene lost 4 bases, with 10 bases spanning the gap. This CDR3 is 15 amino acids long. CDR3 amino acids: CASSVEGLGTGELFF. The CDR3 DNA reads as TGTGCCAGCAGCGTAGAGGGGTTGGGCACCGGGGAGCTGTTTTTT.